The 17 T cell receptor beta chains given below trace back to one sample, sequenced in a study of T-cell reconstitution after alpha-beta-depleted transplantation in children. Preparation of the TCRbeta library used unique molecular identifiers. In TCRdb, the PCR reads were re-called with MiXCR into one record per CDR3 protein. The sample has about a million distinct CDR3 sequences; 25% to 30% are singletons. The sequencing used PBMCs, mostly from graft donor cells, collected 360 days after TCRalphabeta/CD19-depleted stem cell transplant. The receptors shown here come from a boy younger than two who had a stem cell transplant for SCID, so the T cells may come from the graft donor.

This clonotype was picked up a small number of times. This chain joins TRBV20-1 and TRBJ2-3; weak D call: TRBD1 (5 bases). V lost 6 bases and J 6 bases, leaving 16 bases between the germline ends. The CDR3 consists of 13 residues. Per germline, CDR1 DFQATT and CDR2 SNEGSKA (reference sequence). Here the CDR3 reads CSAHRKITDTQYF. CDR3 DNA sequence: TGCAGTGCACACAGGAAAATAACGGATACGCAGTATTTT.

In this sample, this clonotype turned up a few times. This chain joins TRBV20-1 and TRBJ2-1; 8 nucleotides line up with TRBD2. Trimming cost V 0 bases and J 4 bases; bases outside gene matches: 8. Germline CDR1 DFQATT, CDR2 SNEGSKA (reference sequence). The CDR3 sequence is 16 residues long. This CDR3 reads CSARELRLATYNEQFF. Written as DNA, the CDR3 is TGCAGTGCTAGAGAGTTGAGACTAGCGACGTACAATGAGCAGTTCTTC.

In DNA form, the CDR3 reads TGTGCCAGCAGTGAAGTTGTCTATCCTCAAAGGATCTCCTACGAGCAGTACTTC. As protein: CASSEVVYPQRISYEQYF. V is TRBV2 and J is TRBJ2-7; D gene unclear. This CDR3 spans 18 amino acids. Germline CDR1 and CDR2: SNHLY and FYNNEI. V was pared by 1 base and J by 0 bases, with 19 bases between.

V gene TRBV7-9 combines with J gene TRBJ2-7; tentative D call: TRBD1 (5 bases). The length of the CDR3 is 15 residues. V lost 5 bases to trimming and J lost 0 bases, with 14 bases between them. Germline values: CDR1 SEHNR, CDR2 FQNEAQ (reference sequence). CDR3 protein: CASSRKDSISYEQYF. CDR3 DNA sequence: TGTGCCAGCAGCCGGAAAGACAGCATCTCCTACGAGCAGTACTTC.

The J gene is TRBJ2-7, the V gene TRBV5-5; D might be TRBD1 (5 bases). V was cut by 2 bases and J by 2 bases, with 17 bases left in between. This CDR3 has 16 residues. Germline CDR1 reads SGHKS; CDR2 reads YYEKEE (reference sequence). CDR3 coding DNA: TGTGCCAGCAGCTTTTCCCCACCTAGACAGACCTACGAGCAGTACTTC. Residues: CASSFSPPRQTYEQYF.

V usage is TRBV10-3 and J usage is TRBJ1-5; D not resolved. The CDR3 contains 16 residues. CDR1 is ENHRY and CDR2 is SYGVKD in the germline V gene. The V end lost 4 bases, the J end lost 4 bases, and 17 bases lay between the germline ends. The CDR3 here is CAISAALISPNQPQHF. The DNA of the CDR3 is TGTGCCATCAGTGCGGCCCTTATTAGCCCGAATCAGCCCCAGCATTTT.

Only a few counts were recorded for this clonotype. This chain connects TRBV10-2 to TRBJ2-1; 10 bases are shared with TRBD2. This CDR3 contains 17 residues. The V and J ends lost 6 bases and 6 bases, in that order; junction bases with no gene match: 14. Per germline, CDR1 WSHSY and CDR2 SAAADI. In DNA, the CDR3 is TGCGCCAGCAGGCCTTGGGTAGCGGGGGGTGAAATCAATGAGCAGTTCTTC. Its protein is CASRPWVAGGEINEQFF.

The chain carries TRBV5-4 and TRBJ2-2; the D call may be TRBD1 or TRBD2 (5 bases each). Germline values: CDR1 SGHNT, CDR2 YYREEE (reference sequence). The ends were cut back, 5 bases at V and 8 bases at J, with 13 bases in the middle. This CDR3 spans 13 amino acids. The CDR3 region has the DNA TGTGCCAGCAGTTTCACCTGGGGGGGGGAGCTGTTTTTT. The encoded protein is CASSFTWGGELFF. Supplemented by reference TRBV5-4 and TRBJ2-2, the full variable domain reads ETGVTQSPTHLIKTRGQQVTLRCSSQSGHNTVSWYQQALGQGPQFIFQYYREEENGRGNFPPRFSGLQFPNYSSELNVNALELDDSALYLCASSFTWGGELFFGEGSRLTVL.

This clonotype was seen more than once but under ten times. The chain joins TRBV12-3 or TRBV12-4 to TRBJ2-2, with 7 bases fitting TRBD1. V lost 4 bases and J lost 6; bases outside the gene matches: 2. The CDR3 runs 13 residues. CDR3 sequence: CASSSTGAGELFF. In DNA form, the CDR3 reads TGTGCCAGCAGTTCCACAGGGGCCGGGGAGCTGTTTTTT.

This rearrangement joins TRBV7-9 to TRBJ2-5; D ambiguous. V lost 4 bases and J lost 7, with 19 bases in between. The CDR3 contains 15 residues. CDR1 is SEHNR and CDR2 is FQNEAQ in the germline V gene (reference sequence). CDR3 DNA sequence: TGTGCCAGCAGCTCGTTAGGCCTCTCCACCAGGACCCAGTACTTC. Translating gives CASSSLGLSTRTQYF.

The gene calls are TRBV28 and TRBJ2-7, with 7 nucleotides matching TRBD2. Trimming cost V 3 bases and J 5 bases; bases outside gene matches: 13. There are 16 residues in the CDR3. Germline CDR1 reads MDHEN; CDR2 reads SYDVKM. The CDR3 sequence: CASSFRSGGTANEQYF. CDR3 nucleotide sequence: TGTGCCAGCAGTTTTCGTTCGGGAGGAACTGCAAACGAGCAGTACTTC.

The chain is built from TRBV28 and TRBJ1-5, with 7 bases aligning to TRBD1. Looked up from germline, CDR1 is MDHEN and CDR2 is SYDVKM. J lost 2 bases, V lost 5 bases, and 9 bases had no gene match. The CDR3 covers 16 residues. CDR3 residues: CASSVSGTAGNQPQHF. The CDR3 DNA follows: TGTGCCAGCAGTGTCTCCGGGACAGCCGGCAATCAGCCCCAGCATTTT.

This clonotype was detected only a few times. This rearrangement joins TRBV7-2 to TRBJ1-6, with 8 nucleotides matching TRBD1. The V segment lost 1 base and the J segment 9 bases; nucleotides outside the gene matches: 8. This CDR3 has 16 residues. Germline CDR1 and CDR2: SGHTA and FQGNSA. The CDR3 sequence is CASSLGSRGRSSPLHF. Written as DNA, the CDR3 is TGTGCCAGCAGCTTAGGGTCCAGGGGGCGCAGTTCACCCCTCCACTTT.

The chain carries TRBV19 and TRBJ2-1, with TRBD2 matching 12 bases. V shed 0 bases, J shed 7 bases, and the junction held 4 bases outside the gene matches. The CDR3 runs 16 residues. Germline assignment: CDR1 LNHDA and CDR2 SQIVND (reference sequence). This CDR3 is CASSIELAGGPNEQFF. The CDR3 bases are TGTGCCAGTAGTATAGAGCTAGCGGGGGGGCCTAATGAGCAGTTCTTC.

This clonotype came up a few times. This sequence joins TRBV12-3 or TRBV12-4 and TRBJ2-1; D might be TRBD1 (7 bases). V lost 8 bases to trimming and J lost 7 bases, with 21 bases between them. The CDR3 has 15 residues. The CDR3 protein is CASRPSGGPRNEQFF. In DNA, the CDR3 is TGTGCCAGCCGGCCCTCAGGGGGGCCTCGGAATGAGCAGTTCTTC.

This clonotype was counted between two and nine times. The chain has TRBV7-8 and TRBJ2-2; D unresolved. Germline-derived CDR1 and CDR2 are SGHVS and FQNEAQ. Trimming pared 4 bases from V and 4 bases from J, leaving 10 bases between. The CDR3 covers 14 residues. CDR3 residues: CASSSLVATGELFF. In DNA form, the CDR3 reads TGTGCCAGCAGCTCCTTAGTGGCCACCGGGGAGCTGTTTTTT.

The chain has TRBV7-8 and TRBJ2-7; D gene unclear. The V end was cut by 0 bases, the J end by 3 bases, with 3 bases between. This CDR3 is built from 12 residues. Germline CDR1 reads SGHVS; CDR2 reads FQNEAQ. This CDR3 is CASSLAHYEQYF. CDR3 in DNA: TGTGCCAGCAGCTTAGCACACTACGAGCAGTACTTC.